The 7 T cell receptor beta chains given below trace back to one sample, sequenced in a study of breast tumors, draining lymph nodes, adjacent tissues. TCRdb re-derived calls from the multiplex PCR reads in MiXCR, one entry per CDR3 protein. This repertoire shows approximately 150,000 distinct CDR3 sequences, approximately 32% found once; its top ten account for less than 2.5%. Breast cancer patients provided tissue from their axillary draining lymph nodes. The sequenced sample consisted of axillary lymph node tissue. These receptor sequences come from a female donor with breast cancer. Some clones in this sample may be carry-over from other donors' samples.

This clonotype appeared many times. This chain connects TRBV5-6 to TRBJ2-5; either TRBD1 or TRBD2 may fit D (6 bases each). This CDR3 spans 17 amino acids. V was shortened by 4 bases and J by 3 bases, with 22 bases between the two germline ends. Germline values: CDR1 SGHDT, CDR2 YYEEEE. DNA for the CDR3: TGTGCCAGCAGCCCCGGGGCAGGGGTTAGCGGAAAAGAGACCCAGTACTTC. Protein product: CASSPGAGVSGKETQYF.

As for this clonotype: The missing conserved phenylalanine or tryptophan at the end of this CDR3 makes a read error likely. Written as DNA, the CDR3 is TGTACCCGCAGCTTAGAGGCAGTAAACAATTCACCCCTCCACTCT. Translation gives CTRSLEAVNNSPLHS. The chain employs TRBV7-8 and TRBJ1-6; D gene uncertain. This CDR3 has 15 residues. Germline values: CDR1 SGHVS, CDR2 FQNEAQ.

Details on this clonotype: This may come from a read error, since a much larger clone is one base off. The missing conserved phenylalanine or tryptophan at the end of this CDR3 makes a read error likely. The rearrangement uses TRBV6-1 and TRBJ2-7; no clear D gene. Trimming removed 5 bases from V and 5 bases from J, with 16 bases in between. This CDR3 contains 14 residues. From germline, CDR1 is MNHNS and CDR2 SASEGT. CDR3 bases: TGTGCCAGCAGTCAATCAGTGGGTTTACACGAGCAGTACTAC. This codes for CASSQSVGLHEQYY.

This clonotype was recorded at least ten times. J is TRBJ1-2 and V is TRBV5-6; a possible D gene is TRBD1 (6 bases). Looked up from germline, CDR1 is SGHDT and CDR2 is YYEEEE. Trimming removed 0 bases at V and 8 bases at J, with 11 bases between. This CDR3 is built from 13 residues. This CDR3 is CASSLEQGDGYTF. CDR3 nucleotides: TGTGCCAGCAGCTTGGAACAGGGCGACGGCTACACCTTC.

Ten or more counts support this clonotype. Germline is not matched at one junction end, which may reflect a read error. The CDR3 spells CASRLGGNQETQYF. CDR3 in DNA: TGTGCCAGCAGGTTAGGGGGAAATCAAGAGACCCAGTACTTC. The chain joins TRBV7-9 to TRBJ2-5; possibly TRBD1 for D (6 bases). CDR3 length: 14 residues. Looked up from germline, CDR1 is SEHNR and CDR2 is FQNEAQ (reference sequence).

This clonotype was recorded many times. J is TRBJ1-1 and V is TRBV2; D is possibly TRBD1 (6 bases). This CDR3 has 16 amino acids. The V gene lost 6 bases and the J gene lost 5 bases, with 22 bases spanning the gap. The V gene's germline CDR1 is SNHLY and CDR2 FYNNEI. The CDR3 nucleotides read TGTGCCAGCAGCGACATATACAGGGCACTCAGGACTGAAGCTTTCTTT. Amino acids: CASSDIYRALRTEAFF.

This clonotype was observed a few times. The genes are TRBV11-2 and TRBJ1-1; 7 bases are shared with TRBD1. The CDR3 is 14 residues long. V lost 1 base to trimming and J lost 3 bases; unmatched junction nucleotides: 2. Germline CDR1 and CDR2: SGHAT and FQNNGV. CDR3 protein: CASSLGQGDTEAFF. CDR3 DNA sequence: TGTGCCAGCAGCTTAGGACAGGGCGACACTGAAGCTTTCTTT.